This record looks at one T cell receptor (beta chain) sequence and its context. Antigen: not known. These data are taken from a study of shared clonotypes between healthy human individuals. Across the whole study: Donor ages ranged 18 to 49 years: two women, a few men. Used for every donor were three CD4 naive, three CD4 memory, two CD8 naive and one CD8 memory plate. General study results and limits: Sample collection involved blood only; tissue repertoires are likely different.

The assay ran at deep level. Libraries were prepared by immunoSEQ multiplex PCR; TCRdb keeps only in-frame clonotypes and omits some of them. The table records around 620,000 clones, about 95% of them present only once. Naive CD8 cells were CD45RO-negative, positively selected for CCR7, excluding terminally differentiated effector memory CD45RA+ cells. Germline V gene lookup returns CDR1 SGHVS and CDR2 FNYEAQ. The CDR3 sequence is 13 residues long. Trimming took 5 bases from V and 3 from J, leaving 11 bases between them. The sequenced sample was naive CD8+ T cells sorted from blood. The V gene is TRBV7-6, the J gene TRBJ2-7; TRBD1 is a possible D gene (7 bases). This TCR derives from a woman aged 25 to 39 in good health. CDR3 protein: CASSAGQSYEQYF. In DNA, the CDR3 is TGTGCCAGCAGCGCGGGACAGAGCTACGAGCAGTACTTC.